This is a list of T cell receptor beta chains from one sample in a study of radiation and T cells in renal cell carcinoma. Method: immunoSEQ multiplex PCR; TCRdb's copy keeps in-frame clones and lacks some. The data show 90,000 to 100,000 clones, 80% to 90% seen once. The sample was blood, taken from a patient whose treatment included radiotherapy and nephrectomy. The source of these receptors is a man between 50 and 59 years old with renal cell carcinoma. CDR3s include the opening cysteine and the closing phenylalanine or tryptophan. The D gene is left open where the match is weak. The listing skips clone size in some rows; elsewhere it reads once, few, many or a size class.

clone_size j_call v_call d_call cdr3_nt cdr3_aa
NA TRBJ1-4 TRBV6-1 NA TGTGCCAGCAGTGAAGCCGGCGGGGCAGATGAAAAACTGTTTTTT CASSEAGGADEKLFF
NA TRBJ1-5 TRBV7-2 NA TGTGCCAGCAGCCGCGCCACCAATCAGCCCCAGCATTTT CASSRATNQPQHF
NA TRBJ2-4 TRBV2 NA TGTGCCAGCAGTGATCGGGGATCTGCCAAAAACATTCAGTACTTC CASSDRGSAKNIQYF
few TRBJ1-5 TRBV6-1 NA TGTGCCAGCAGTGGACTGGGGATGCTTCCTCATCAGCCCCAGCATTTT CASSGLGMLPHQPQHF
NA TRBJ2-5 TRBV2 NA TGTGCCAGCAGTGAAGTTGCCCTAGGGGAGACCCAGTACTTC CASSEVALGETQYF
NA TRBJ1-1 TRBV19 NA TGTGCCAGTAGTCTGGTCGGGGTAGCTTTCTTT CASSLVGVAFF
once TRBJ1-5 TRBV21-1 NA TGTGCCAGCAGCGGTCAGCGTGGGGATCAGCCCCAGCATTTT CASSGQRGDQPQHF
NA TRBJ2-2 TRBV11-1 TRBD1 TGTGCCAGCAGCTTAGAGTTGGGGACAGGTAGCGGGGAGCTGTTTTTT CASSLELGTGSGELFF
few TRBJ2-5 TRBV4-1 TRBD2 TGCGCCAGCAGCCAAACGGGAGGGAAAGAGACCCAGTACTTC CASSQTGGKETQYF
NA TRBJ2-3 TRBV4-2 NA TGTGCCAGCAGCCAAGATAAGCAGACAGATACGCAGTATTTT CASSQDKQTDTQYF
NA TRBJ1-5 TRBV7-8 TRBD1 TGTGCCAGCAGCTTAGCCGGGACAGGCAATCAGCCCCAGCATTTT CASSLAGTGNQPQHF
NA TRBJ2-7 TRBV2 NA TGTGCCAGCAGCCTTACCAGATCCTACGAGCAGTACTTC CASSLTRSYEQYF
NA TRBJ2-2 TRBV9 NA TGTGCCAGCAGTCCTACTAGGCAAGGGGAGCTGTTTTTT CASSPTRQGELFF
once TRBJ2-1 TRBV5-1 NA TGCGCCAGCAGCCCTACCGGGACAATGTACAATGAGCAGTTCTTC CASSPTGTMYNEQFF